This passage covers 22 T cell receptor beta chains from one sample sequenced in a study of identical twins. TCRdb called the 5' RACE reads again in MiXCR, with one record for every CDR3 protein. In the table there are approximately 530,000 distinct CDR3 sequences, 20% to 25% of which are singletons. These data are also associated with another study on yellow fever vaccine responses in identical twins.

Material for sequencing was CD4+ T cells sorted from blood. These receptor sequences come from a young woman in good health.

V and J are TRBV20-1 and TRBJ2-1; 7 nucleotides match TRBD1. Germline values: CDR1 DFQATT, CDR2 SNEGSKA (reference sequence). There are 13 residues in the CDR3. Germline trimming cut 6 bases from V and 4 bases from J; bases unmatched to any gene: 6. CDR3 in amino acids: CSAVGTEYNEQFF. CDR3 bases: TGCAGTGCCGTCGGGACAGAGTACAATGAGCAGTTCTTC.

This clonotype occurred a few times. The chain carries TRBV15 and TRBJ2-1, with 8 positions matching TRBD1. Per the germline V gene, CDR1 is LNHNV and CDR2 is YYDKDF (reference sequence). The ends lost 3 bases at V and 2 bases at J; junction bases unmatched: 3. The CDR3 runs to 15 residues. The CDR3 is CATSRDRVPYNEQFF. The CDR3 bases are TGTGCCACCAGCAGGGACAGGGTGCCCTACAATGAGCAGTTCTTC.

This chain links TRBV27 with TRBJ2-3; perhaps TRBD1 as D (5 bases). V was shortened by 2 bases and J by 6 bases, with 15 bases between the two germline ends. The CDR3 has 15 residues. From germline, CDR1 is MNHEY and CDR2 SMNVEV (reference sequence). The CDR3 here is CASSLRKGLGDTQYF. The CDR3 DNA is TGTGCCAGCAGTTTAAGGAAGGGGCTAGGGGATACGCAGTATTTT.

The rearrangement uses TRBV27 and TRBJ2-3, with D perhaps matching TRBD1 or TRBD2 (5 bases each). The V and J ends lost 6 bases and 5 bases respectively, with 9 bases between them. The CDR3 covers 12 residues. Germline V gene data show CDR1 as MNHEY and CDR2 as SMNVEV (reference sequence). DNA of the CDR3: TGTGCCAGCAGGGGGGTCGGAGATACGCAGTATTTT. It encodes CASRGVGDTQYF.

There are a few counts of this clonotype. The chain carries TRBV10-3 and TRBJ2-3; tentatively, D is TRBD2 (6 bases). Between the trimmed V and J ends, which lost 0 bases and 3 bases, there was a span of 10 bases. Looked up from germline, CDR1 is ENHRY and CDR2 is SYGVKD. CDR3 length: 15 amino acids. The CDR3 sequence: CAISESVGGTDTQYF. The CDR3 DNA follows: TGTGCCATCAGTGAGTCGGTCGGAGGGACAGATACGCAGTATTTT.

The chain links TRBV7-9 to TRBJ2-1, with 7 bases aligning to TRBD1. Per the germline V gene, CDR1 is SEHNR and CDR2 is FQNEAQ (reference sequence). This CDR3 is 16 amino acids long. With V trimmed by 8 bases and J by 2 bases, 12 bases remained unmatched. The CDR3: CASGSQQGITYNEQFF. The CDR3 DNA sequence: TGTGCCAGCGGATCCCAACAGGGGATTACCTACAATGAGCAGTTCTTC.

The chain combines TRBV28 with TRBJ2-3; D not certain. The CDR3 is made up of 12 amino acids. CDR1 and CDR2 (germline): MDHEN, SYDVKM. The V and J ends lost 7 bases and 3 bases respectively, with 8 bases between them. CDR3 DNA sequence: TGTGCCAGCAAGGTCGGGACAGATACGCAGTATTTT. Protein: CASKVGTDTQYF.

This clonotype has more than one count but fewer than ten. The V call is TRBV28, the J call TRBJ2-2, with D tentatively TRBD1 or TRBD2 (5 bases each). Germline V gene sequence: CDR1 MDHEN, CDR2 SYDVKM. The CDR3 loop spans 14 amino acids. Here the CDR3 reads CGAASLGPTGELFF. CDR3 sequence (DNA): TGTGGGGCAGCCTCCTTGGGACCCACCGGGGAGCTGTTTTTT. Combining the CDR3 with reference TRBV28 and TRBJ2-2 gives the whole variable domain DVKVTQSSRYLVKRTGEKVFLECVQDMDHENMFWYRQDPGLGLRLIYFSYDVKMKEKGDIPEGYSVSREKKERFSLILESASTNQTSMYLCGAASLGPTGELFFGEGSRLTVL.

The chain uses TRBV7-2 and TRBJ2-4; tentatively, D is TRBD1 or TRBD2 (5 bases each). CDR1 SGHTA and CDR2 FQGNSA come from the germline V gene. V lost 5 bases and J 8 bases, leaving 19 bases between the germline ends. CDR3 length: 15 residues. Written as DNA, the CDR3 is TGTGCCAGCAGCATGACCGGGACGGATGGGGACATTCAGTACTTC. Encoded protein: CASSMTGTDGDIQYF.

This clonotype was observed a handful of times. The chain recombines TRBV3-1 with TRBJ2-5, with unresolved D. This CDR3 spans 15 amino acids. Trimming took off 2 bases at V and 2 bases at J, with 12 bases between the two ends. Looked up from germline, CDR1 is LGHDT and CDR2 is YNNKEL (reference sequence). The chain's CDR3 is CASSQNVGTQETQYF. The CDR3 DNA sequence: TGTGCCAGCAGCCAAAACGTCGGTACTCAAGAGACCCAGTACTTC.

This clonotype was seen a handful of times. The V gene is TRBV19, the J gene TRBJ2-7; tentative D call: TRBD1 (6 bases). The CDR3 is 15 residues long. Per the germline V gene, CDR1 is LNHDA and CDR2 is SQIVND (reference sequence). Trimming cost V 9 bases and J 6 bases, with 24 bases left between them. The CDR3 region has the DNA TGTGCCAGCACCTGGGATGGGTCGGCAGGGGTCGAGCAGTACTTC. It translates to CASTWDGSAGVEQYF.

This clonotype has a count of ten or more. V gene TRBV10-3 combines with J gene TRBJ2-7, with TRBD1 matching over 7 bases. CDR3 length equals 12 residues. J was trimmed by 3 bases and V by 11 bases; bases with no gene match: 7. Per germline, CDR1 ENHRY and CDR2 SYGVKD. Here the CDR3 DNA reads TGTGCCTCCGGGACAGCCGTCTACGAGCAGTACTTC. This gives the protein CASGTAVYEQYF.

This chain connects TRBV4-1 to TRBJ2-7, with TRBD2 identical over 9 bases. CDR1 MGHRA and CDR2 YSYEKL come from the germline V gene. This CDR3 is built from 16 residues. V shed 4 bases, J shed 5 bases, and the junction held 12 bases outside the gene matches. The CDR3 region is CASSRNQGLARDEQYF. CDR3 nucleotides: TGCGCCAGCAGCCGAAACCAAGGACTAGCGCGCGACGAGCAGTACTTC.

This clonotype appeared a few times. This chain uses TRBV6-1 with TRBJ1-4; D might be TRBD1 (5 bases). Trimming cost V 4 bases and J 2 bases, with 17 bases left between them. Germline assignment: CDR1 MNHNS and CDR2 SASEGT. The CDR3 loop spans 17 amino acids. The CDR3 spells CASSVLGGRGTNEKLFF. As DNA, the CDR3 is TGTGCCAGCAGTGTCCTGGGGGGAAGAGGGACTAATGAAAAACTGTTTTTT.

The sample holds a few counts of this clonotype. The V call is TRBV19, the J call TRBJ2-1, with 8 bases aligning to TRBD2. The CDR3 totals 16 residues. V dropped 3 bases and J dropped 0; count of bases not matched to a gene: 4. Looked up from germline, CDR1 is LNHDA and CDR2 is SQIVND (reference sequence). The CDR3 coding sequence is TGTGCCAGTAGTATTAGACTAGCGATCTCCTACAATGAGCAGTTCTTC. It is translated as CASSIRLAISYNEQFF.

This clonotype was observed a handful of times. The V and J genes are TRBV11-2 and TRBJ2-1; TRBD1 matches 9 bases. Germline V CDR1 and CDR2: SGHAT, FQNNGV. J gave up 6 bases and V 0 bases, and 12 bases lay outside the gene matches. This CDR3 is 18 amino acids long. CDR3 sequence (DNA): TGTGCCAGCAGCTTAGAGAACCCCGGGACAGGGATCCTCAATGAGCAGTTCTTC. Amino acid sequence: CASSLENPGTGILNEQFF. Using reference TRBV11-2 and TRBJ2-1 for the parts outside the CDR3, the full variable domain is EAGVAQSPRYKIIEKRQSVAFWCNPISGHATLYWYQQILGQGPKLLIQFQNNGVVDDSQLPKDRFSAERLKGVDSTLKIQPAKLEDSAVYLCASSLENPGTGILNEQFFGPGTRLTVL.

This clonotype showed up just a few times. This chain connects TRBV3-1 to TRBJ2-5, with D tentatively TRBD1 or TRBD2 (5 bases each). CDR3 length: 17 residues. From germline, CDR1 is LGHDT and CDR2 YNNKEL (reference sequence). V lost 5 bases and J 0 bases, leaving 19 bases between the germline ends. The CDR3 is CASSKGGASLYQETQYF. CDR3 nucleotide sequence: TGTGCCAGCAGCAAAGGTGGGGCTAGCTTGTACCAAGAGACCCAGTACTTC.

The chain uses TRBV10-3 and TRBJ2-3, with TRBD2 identical over 11 bases. Looked up from germline, CDR1 is ENHRY and CDR2 is SYGVKD. With 6 bases clipped from V and 5 bases from J, the junction kept 7 bases outside the gene matches. The CDR3 runs to 15 residues. The CDR3 here is CAIRPTSGVVDTQYF. In nucleotides, the CDR3 is TGTGCCATCAGGCCGACTAGCGGGGTTGTAGATACGCAGTATTTT.

In its sample, this clonotype was seen a few times. This sequence joins TRBV10-3 and TRBJ2-5, with D tentatively TRBD2 (5 bases). Germline CDR1 and CDR2: ENHRY and SYGVKD. The CDR3 covers 13 residues. V was trimmed by 6 bases and J by 1 base, leaving 9 bases between them. Here the CDR3 reads CAISGKTQETQYF. CDR3 nucleotides: TGTGCCATCAGCGGGAAGACCCAAGAGACCCAGTACTTC.

The chain carries TRBV29-1 and TRBJ1-2; D is possibly TRBD1 (5 bases). The CDR3 loop spans 14 amino acids. In germline, CDR1 is SQVTM, CDR2 ANQGSEA. The V end was cut by 4 bases, the J end by 7 bases, with 19 bases between. CDR3 in amino acids: CSVARALSRGGYTF. In DNA, the CDR3 is TGCAGCGTTGCCAGGGCATTGAGTCGCGGTGGCTACACCTTC. Full variable domain (missing parts from reference TRBV29-1 and TRBJ1-2): SAVISQKPSRDICQRGTSLTIQCQVDSQVTMMFWYRQQPGQSLTLIATANQGSEATYESGFVIDKFPISRPNLTFSTLTVSNMSPEDSSIYLCSVARALSRGGYTFGSGTRLTVV.

The chain joins TRBV7-3 to TRBJ2-3; possible D gene TRBD2, 6 bases. Trimming removed 5 bases from V and 2 bases from J, with 17 bases in between. The CDR3 consists of 16 residues. Germline V gives CDR1 SGHTA, CDR2 FQGTGA. CDR3 bases: TGTGCCAGCAGCCAGGGAGGTTCGGTCCTCACAGATACGCAGTATTTT. Translated: CASSQGGSVLTDTQYF.

This chain uses TRBV28 with TRBJ2-7, with D possibly being TRBD2 (6 bases). The CDR3 is 15 residues long. V lost 8 bases and J 6 bases, leaving 23 bases between the germline ends. The germline V gene encodes CDR1 MDHEN and CDR2 SYDVKM. The CDR3 region is CASAQTGTLLSEQYV. The CDR3, as DNA: TGTGCCAGCGCACAGACGGGGACTCTCTTGAGCGAGCAGTACGTC.